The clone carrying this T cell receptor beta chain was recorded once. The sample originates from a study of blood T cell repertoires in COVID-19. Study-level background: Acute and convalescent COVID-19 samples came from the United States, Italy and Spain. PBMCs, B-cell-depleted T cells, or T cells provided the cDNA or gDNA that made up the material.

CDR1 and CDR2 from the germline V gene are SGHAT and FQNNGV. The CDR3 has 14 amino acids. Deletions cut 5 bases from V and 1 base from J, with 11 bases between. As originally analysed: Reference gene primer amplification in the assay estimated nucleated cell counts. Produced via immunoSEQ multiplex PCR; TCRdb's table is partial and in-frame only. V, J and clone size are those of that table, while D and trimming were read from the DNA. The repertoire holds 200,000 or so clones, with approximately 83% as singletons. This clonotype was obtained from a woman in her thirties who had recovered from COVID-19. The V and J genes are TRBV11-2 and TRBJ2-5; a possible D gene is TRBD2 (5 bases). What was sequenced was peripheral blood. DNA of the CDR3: TGTGCCAGCAGCCATAACAGCGGCCAAGAGACCCAGTACTTC. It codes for CASSHNSGQETQYF.